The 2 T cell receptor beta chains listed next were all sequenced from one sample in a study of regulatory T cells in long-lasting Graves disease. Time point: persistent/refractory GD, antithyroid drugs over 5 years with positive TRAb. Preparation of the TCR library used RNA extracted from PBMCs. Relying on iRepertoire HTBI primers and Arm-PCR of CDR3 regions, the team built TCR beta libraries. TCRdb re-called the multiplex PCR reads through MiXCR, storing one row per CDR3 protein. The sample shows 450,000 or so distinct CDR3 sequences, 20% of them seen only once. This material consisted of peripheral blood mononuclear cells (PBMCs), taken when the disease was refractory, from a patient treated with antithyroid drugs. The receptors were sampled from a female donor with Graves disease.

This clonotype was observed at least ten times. Written as DNA, the CDR3 is TGTGCCAGCAGCCTCTTAGGACTAGCGGGGGGCCAAGAGACCCAGTACTTC. It yields the protein CASSLLGLAGGQETQYF. The chain is built from TRBV3-1 and TRBJ2-5, with 14 bases lining up with TRBD2. Germline trimming cut 4 bases from V and 1 base from J; bases unmatched to any gene: 5. Germline assignment: CDR1 LGHDT and CDR2 YNNKEL (reference sequence). The CDR3 is 17 amino acids.

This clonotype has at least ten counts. The CDR3 DNA reads TGTGCCAGCGTAAAGTGGAACACCGGGGAGCTGTTTTTT. Its translation: CASVKWNTGELFF. V gene TRBV28 combines with J gene TRBJ2-2; no clear D. The CDR3 is 13 amino acids. V was clipped by 8 bases and J by 1 base, with 8 bases between them. Germline V CDR1 and CDR2: MDHEN, SYDVKM.